These 15 T cell receptor beta chains came from one sample sequenced in a study of beta chain features in type 1 diabetes. As every portion of the isolated RNA was reverse transcribed, the sequencing read expressed TCRB transcripts. Method: immunoSEQ multiplex PCR; TCRdb's copy keeps in-frame clones and lacks some. The sample comprises around 300,000 clones, 7% to 9% of which are singletons, and 1% rests with the top ten. The sample was central memory CD4+ T cells from blood. Receptors were obtained from a woman aged 18-35 years in good health.

Only a few counts were recorded for this clone. This chain joins TRBV4-3 and TRBJ2-1, with D possibly being TRBD1 or TRBD2 (5 bases each). CDR3 length: 14 residues. Germline V gene data show CDR1 as LGHNA and CDR2 as YSLEER. The V end lost 0 bases, the J end lost 12 bases, and 15 bases lay between the germline ends. The CDR3: CASSQDLEGRGQFF. CDR3 in DNA: TGCGCCAGCAGCCAAGATCTAGAGGGGCGAGGGCAGTTCTTC.

This clone was picked up a small number of times. This chain connects TRBV29-1 to TRBJ2-4, with D maybe TRBD1 (5 bases). In germline, CDR1 is SQVTM, CDR2 ANQGSEA. The germline V and J ends were trimmed by 6 bases and 1 base, with 16 bases remaining between them. The CDR3 is made up of 15 amino acids. CDR3 bases: TGCAGCGTAACTCCAGGGTTGGCGGCCAAAAACATTCAGTACTTC. It codes for CSVTPGLAAKNIQYF.

The V call is TRBV28, the J call TRBJ2-1, with a possible D match to TRBD2 (6 bases). In germline, CDR1 is MDHEN, CDR2 SYDVKM. The CDR3 runs to 16 residues. V gave up 5 bases and J gave up 9 bases, with 23 bases separating them. Here the CDR3 reads CASSARETSYLPEQFF. Written as DNA, the CDR3 is TGTGCCAGCAGTGCAAGAGAGACTAGTTATCTTCCTGAGCAGTTCTTC.

The rearrangement joins TRBV19 to TRBJ2-1; D call uncertain. V was pared by 6 bases and J by 5 bases, with 8 bases between. CDR3 length: 12 amino acids. The germline V gene encodes CDR1 LNHDA and CDR2 SQIVND (reference sequence). The CDR3 DNA reads TGTGCCAGTAGGAATTGGGACAATGAGCAGTTCTTC. Translating gives CASRNWDNEQFF.

This clone occurred a few times. The chain couples TRBV5-6 to TRBJ2-5, with 12 bases that match TRBD2. V trimming: 1 base; J trimming: 3 bases; junction bases outside the gene matches: 1. This CDR3 region has 15 residues. Germline V CDR1 and CDR2: SGHDT, YYEEEE. CDR3 loop: CASSLRLAGEETQYF. CDR3 sequence (DNA): TGTGCCAGCAGCTTGCGACTAGCGGGGGAAGAGACCCAGTACTTC.

This clone was found a few times. V and J are TRBV29-1 and TRBJ2-7, with TRBD1 as a possible D gene (8 bases). CDR1 is SQVTM and CDR2 is ANQGSEA in the germline V gene. Trimming removed 6 bases from V and 3 bases from J, with 12 bases in between. The CDR3 has 12 amino acids. The chain's CDR3 is CSVTGEGYEQYF. In nucleotides, the CDR3 is TGCAGCGTGACAGGGGAGGGCTACGAGCAGTACTTC.

This clone was recorded many times. The chain has TRBV10-3 and TRBJ2-3; D is perhaps TRBD1 (5 bases). V was clipped by 5 bases and J by 4 bases, with 16 bases between them. CDR1 is ENHRY, CDR2 SYGVKD, per germline. This CDR3 region has 15 residues. In nucleotides, the CDR3 is TGTGCCATCAGTACGTCAAGCCAGGGTGCAGATACGCAGTATTTT. This gives the protein CAISTSSQGADTQYF.

The chain is built from TRBV7-3 and TRBJ2-6; a possible D gene is TRBD1 (5 bases). The CDR3 totals 18 residues. V shed 1 base and J shed 0 bases, with 13 bases lying between them. The V gene's germline CDR1 is SGHTA and CDR2 FQGTGA. In DNA form, the CDR3 reads TGTGCCAGCAGCTTAATGCAGGGCTTAGGCTCTGGGGCCAACGTCCTGACTTTC. Residues: CASSLMQGLGSGANVLTF.

This clone was picked up many times. The chain combines TRBV7-2 with TRBJ1-6, with 7 nucleotides matching TRBD1. Trimming took 5 bases from V and 10 from J; bases not matched to a gene: 5. The CDR3 is 13 amino acids. Germline V CDR1 and CDR2: SGHTA, FQGNSA. The CDR3 sequence: CASSSDRESPLHF. The CDR3 nucleotides read TGTGCCAGCAGCAGCGACAGGGAGTCACCCCTCCACTTT.

The chain links TRBV19 to TRBJ1-4, with TRBD1 as a possible D gene (6 bases). This CDR3 is 14 amino acids long. Germline V gene sequence: CDR1 LNHDA, CDR2 SQIVND (reference sequence). V was shortened by 8 bases and J by 6 bases, with 16 bases between the two germline ends. CDR3 nucleotides: TGTGCCAGTGGGCACACAGGGTACGATGAAAAACTGTTTTTT. Encoded protein: CASGHTGYDEKLFF. The whole variable domain, filled in from reference TRBV19 and TRBJ1-4, reads DGGITQSPKYLFRKEGQNVTLSCEQNLNHDAMYWYRQDPGQGLRLIYYSQIVNDFQKGDIAEGYSVSREKKESFPLTVTSAQKNPTAFYLCASGHTGYDEKLFFGSGTQLSVL.

This sequence joins TRBV4-1 and TRBJ1-1; the D gene is possibly TRBD1 (5 bases). Germline CDR1 and CDR2: MGHRA and YSYEKL. With 0 bases removed from V and 8 bases from J, the gap between germline ends came to 10 bases. CDR3 length equals 13 residues. The CDR3 loop is CASSQDDRGEAFF. CDR3 DNA sequence: TGCGCCAGCAGCCAAGATGATAGGGGCGAAGCTTTCTTT.

This clone was counted a few times. The chain has TRBV4-3 and TRBJ2-7, with a possible D match to TRBD2 (5 bases). CDR1 LGHNA and CDR2 YSLEER come from the germline V gene. The CDR3 length is 14 residues. V was pared by 5 bases and J by 0 bases, with 11 bases between. This CDR3 reads CASSLVAGSYEQYF. The CDR3, as DNA: TGCGCCAGCAGCTTGGTTGCGGGCTCCTACGAGCAGTACTTC.

This clone occurred a few times. V gene TRBV4-2 combines with J gene TRBJ2-4; 13 positions agree with TRBD2. The CDR3 totals 19 residues. Germline assignment: CDR1 LGHNA and CDR2 YNFKEQ. V shed 5 bases and J 0 bases; nucleotides not matched to a gene: 10. The CDR3 bases are TGTGCCAGCAGCGGACCCGGGACTAGCGGGAAGCTAGCCAAAAACATTCAGTACTTC. Protein product: CASSGPGTSGKLAKNIQYF.

V usage is TRBV7-9 and J usage is TRBJ1-2, with TRBD1 identical over 7 bases. The germline V gene has CDR1 SEHNR and CDR2 FQNEAQ (reference sequence). The CDR3 has 13 residues. With 5 bases clipped from V and 6 bases from J, the junction kept 6 bases outside the gene matches. The chain's CDR3 is CASSLTGEDGYTF. DNA for the CDR3: TGTGCCAGCAGCCTAACAGGGGAGGATGGCTACACCTTC.

This clone was picked up a small number of times. The V call is TRBV7-9, the J call TRBJ1-6, with a tentative D call TRBD1 (5 bases). The germline V gene has CDR1 SEHNR and CDR2 FQNEAQ (reference sequence). V dropped 6 bases and J dropped 7 bases, with 16 bases sitting between them. The CDR3 length is 15 residues. CDR3 DNA sequence: TGTGCCAGCAGTTATGGGGGGGTCGACAATTCACCCCTCCACTTT. It specifies CASSYGGVDNSPLHF.